The present T cell receptor beta chain was sequenced within a study of PD-L1 blockade in urothelial cancer. Study-level background: The study recovered a median of roughly 140,000 T cells per blood sample.

Indicated time point: pretreatment peripheral blood. The CDR3 contains 12 residues. The germline CDR1 and CDR2 sequences are SGHDT and YYEEEE. Trimming removed 4 bases at V and 8 bases at J, with 12 bases between. Synthetic templates analogous to TCR were spiked into all PCRs individually. The repertoire was sequenced with immunoSEQ multiplex PCR; TCRdb's copy has only in-frame clones and lacks some. The sample yields approximately 50,000 clones, more than 70% seen once. Study outcomes and limitations: Survival was better when pretreatment blood TCR clonality fell below the median.

Details on this clone: What it binds is unknown.

The chain links TRBV5-6 to TRBJ1-2; D is perhaps TRBD1 (5 bases). The sequencing here drew on PBMCs, taken around atezolizumab (anti-PD-L1) treatment. The TCR sequence derives from a man in his fifties or sixties with urothelial cancer. The CDR3 DNA reads TGTGCCAGCAGCGCAGACAGTCGCGGCTACACCTTC. It codes for CASSADSRGYTF. Complete variable domain (other parts from reference TRBV5-6 and TRBJ1-2): DAGVTQSPTHLIKTRGQQVTLRCSPKSGHDTVSWYQQALGQGPQFIFQYYEEEERQRGNFPDRFSGHQFPNYSSELNVNALLLGDSALYLCASSADSRGYTFGSGTRLTVV.